This TCR beta chain derives from a study of blood T cell repertoires in COVID-19. The CDR3 is 20 residues long. Only in-frame clones appear in the TCRdb table, and some are missing; sequencing was by immunoSEQ multiplex PCR. The sample consists of about 140,000 clones, about 87% of them appearing once. Sequencing was performed on peripheral blood. This receptor was obtained from a man aged 50 or older who had recovered from COVID-19. The rearrangement uses TRBV21-1 and TRBJ1-6. TRBV21-1 is a recognized pseudogene. The CDR3 sequence: CASSKARLPTESSYNSPLHF. CDR3 nucleotide sequence: TGTGCCAGCAGCAAAGCGCGTCTTCCCACCGAGAGCTCCTATAATTCACCCCTCCACTTT.